The 29 T cell receptor beta chains below were found in one sample sequenced in a study of radiation and T cells in renal cell carcinoma. Time point defined: blood 2 weeks post-SBRT. Treatment here: 15 Gy SBRT to primary tumor, nephrectomy 4 weeks later. Repertoires were generated with immunoSEQ multiplex PCR, while TCRdb's copy carries only in-frame clones and drops some. The sample shows 150,000 to 190,000 clones, roughly 90% of them seen only once. The sample consisted of blood, taken from a patient whose treatment included radiotherapy and nephrectomy. The receptors derive from a woman aged 45-60 years with renal cell carcinoma.

The CDR3 loop is CASSPHYEGEKLFF. DNA of the CDR3: TGTGCCAGCAGCCCTCACTACGAGGGTGAAAAACTGTTTTTT. V usage is TRBV7-2 and J usage is TRBJ1-4; D gene uncertain. Germline CDR1 SGHTA, CDR2 FQGNSA. V was trimmed by 5 bases and J by 7 bases, leaving 14 bases between them. The CDR3 consists of 14 residues.

This chain links TRBV2 with TRBJ2-2; tentative D call: TRBD1 (6 bases). CDR3 length equals 16 residues. V lost 7 bases, J lost 1 base, and 16 bases lay in between. CDR1 and CDR2 (germline): SNHLY, FYNNEI. CDR3 DNA sequence: TGTGCCAGCATGGGTACTCAGGGGCTGAACACCGGGGAGCTGTTTTTT. Protein product: CASMGTQGLNTGELFF.

The chain is built from TRBV19 and TRBJ2-3; D is ambiguous. Germline-derived CDR1 and CDR2 are LNHDA and SQIVND (reference sequence). There are 14 residues in the CDR3. Trimming shortened V by 0 bases and J by 8 bases, and 12 bases separated the two germline ends. The CDR3 DNA reads TGTGCCAGTAGTATAGAGGGTGGTAGAGGTACGCAGTATTTT. This translates into CASSIEGGRGTQYF. Combining the CDR3 with reference TRBV19 and TRBJ2-3 gives the whole variable domain DGGITQSPKYLFRKEGQNVTLSCEQNLNHDAMYWYRQDPGQGLRLIYYSQIVNDFQKGDIAEGYSVSREKKESFPLTVTSAQKNPTAFYLCASSIEGGRGTQYFGPGTRLTVL.

The chain has TRBV6-5 and TRBJ2-5, with D possibly TRBD2 on 6 matching bases. Trimming stripped 6 bases from V and 2 bases from J, with 10 bases between. CDR1 is MNHEY, CDR2 SVGAGI, per germline. This CDR3 has 13 amino acids. DNA of the CDR3: TGTGCCAGCAGCCGGAGGGAGCAAGAGACCCAGTACTTC. Amino acids: CASSRREQETQYF.

The chain has TRBV10-2 and TRBJ2-3; D not resolved. In germline, CDR1 is WSHSY, CDR2 SAAADI. The CDR3 is 14 amino acids. V gave up 4 bases and J gave up 1 base, with 9 bases separating them. The CDR3 DNA reads TGCGCCAGCAGTGTTGGCGACGGCACAGATACGCAGTATTTT. Its translation: CASSVGDGTDTQYF.

The chain combines TRBV5-1 with TRBJ2-1; 11 nucleotides align to TRBD2. V lost 3 bases and J lost 5; bases outside the gene matches: 4. This CDR3 is 15 amino acids long. Germline-derived CDR1 and CDR2 are SGHRS and YFSETQ. The CDR3 nucleotides are TGCGCCAGCAGCTCTAGCGGGGGGCCCCACAATGAGCAGTTCTTC. Its translation: CASSSSGGPHNEQFF.

J is TRBJ2-5 and V is TRBV7-6, with TRBD2 matching over 13 bases. V was clipped by 5 bases and J by 4 bases; unmatched bases: 7. The CDR3 totals 16 residues. Germline V gene lookup returns CDR1 SGHVS and CDR2 FNYEAQ. In DNA, the CDR3 is TGTGCCAGCAGCCCTACTAGCGGGGGGGCCAGAGAGACCCAGTACTTC. This gives the protein CASSPTSGGARETQYF.

The V gene is TRBV2, the J gene TRBJ1-1, with D tentatively TRBD1 (5 bases). Germline-derived CDR1 and CDR2 are SNHLY and FYNNEI. This CDR3 contains 15 residues. The V gene lost 2 bases and the J gene lost 4 bases, with 14 bases spanning the gap. The CDR3 loop is CASSETGLGGTEAFF. The CDR3 coding sequence is TGTGCCAGCAGTGAAACGGGTCTGGGGGGCACTGAAGCTTTCTTT.

This CDR3 reads CASSEGRGSNQPQHF. In DNA, the CDR3 is TGTGCCAGCAGTGAAGGCCGGGGTAGCAATCAGCCCCAGCATTTT. The rearrangement links TRBV6-1 to TRBJ1-5; no clear D. Per germline, CDR1 MNHNS and CDR2 SASEGT. Trimming stripped 1 base from V and 0 bases from J, with 7 bases between. The CDR3 covers 15 residues.

The V and J genes are TRBV13 and TRBJ2-1; D remains unclear. The CDR3 runs to 14 residues. Germline V gene data show CDR1 as PRHDT and CDR2 as FYEKMQ (reference sequence). With 4 bases removed from V and 5 bases from J, the gap between germline ends came to 12 bases. The CDR3 DNA reads TGTGCCAGCAGCTCAAGGCAGCCCAACAATGAGCAGTTCTTC. Protein product: CASSSRQPNNEQFF.

This clone was detected a few times. V gene TRBV6-5 combines with J gene TRBJ2-3, with 14 bases aligning to TRBD2. The V segment lost 2 bases and the J segment 9 bases; nucleotides outside the gene matches: 1. Germline CDR1 and CDR2: MNHEY and SVGAGI. The CDR3 has 14 residues. The CDR3 is CASSYGLAGGTQYF. CDR3 nucleotides: TGTGCCAGCAGTTACGGACTAGCGGGGGGAACGCAGTATTTT.

The gene calls are TRBV7-3 and TRBJ2-1; TRBD1 is a possible D gene (7 bases). Trimming pared 5 bases from V and 3 bases from J, leaving 17 bases between. CDR3 size: 16 residues. CDR1 and CDR2 (germline): SGHTA, FQGTGA. The CDR3 sequence: CASSLRRGDSYNEQFF. As DNA, the CDR3 is TGTGCCAGCAGCCTAAGGAGGGGGGACAGCTACAATGAGCAGTTCTTC.

The V and J genes are TRBV7-9 and TRBJ1-5, with D maybe TRBD1 (5 bases). Germline lookup yields CDR1 SEHNR and CDR2 FQNEAQ (reference sequence). This CDR3 spans 15 amino acids. The ends were cut back, 4 bases at V and 3 bases at J, with 13 bases in the middle. This chain's CDR3 is CASSSLGGTNQPQHF. CDR3 DNA: TGTGCCAGCAGCTCCCTGGGGGGGACCAATCAGCCCCAGCATTTT.

Note on this clone: Different DNA sequences within this sample yield the same CDR3. The chain employs TRBV9 and TRBJ1-1, with D possibly TRBD1 on 5 matching bases. There are 13 residues in the CDR3. Germline CDR1 is SGDLS and CDR2 is YYNGEE. V shed 1 base and J shed 3 bases, with 7 bases lying between them. CDR3 nucleotide sequence: TGTGCCAGCAGCGTACTGGGGGACACTGAAGCTTTCTTT. Encoded protein: CASSVLGDTEAFF.

The gene calls are TRBV5-1 and TRBJ2-7, with 7 bases aligning to TRBD2. Germline V gene lookup returns CDR1 SGHRS and CDR2 YFSETQ. This CDR3 is 17 amino acids long. The V segment lost 0 bases and the J segment 5 bases; nucleotides outside the gene matches: 14. The CDR3 DNA reads as TGCGCCAGCAGCTTGGGCGGAAGGCCCGGGGGGTTCGACGAGCAGTACTTC. Translation gives CASSLGGRPGGFDEQYF.

This chain connects TRBV7-9 to TRBJ1-3; no clear D. The CDR3 spans 18 residues. CDR1 and CDR2 from the germline V gene are SEHNR and FQNEAQ (reference sequence). The V end lost 1 base, the J end lost 0 bases, and 16 bases lay between the germline ends. Here the CDR3 reads CASSLGITGGYSGNTIYF. For the CDR3, the DNA is TGTGCCAGCAGCTTAGGGATCACCGGTGGATACTCTGGAAACACCATATATTTT.

The chain is built from TRBV11-3 and TRBJ2-1, with TRBD1 matching 7 bases. This CDR3 has 12 amino acids. The germline gives CDR1 SGHNT, CDR2 YENEEA. The ends lost 3 bases at V and 10 bases at J; junction bases unmatched: 3. CDR3 in DNA: TGTGCCAGCAGCTTTGACAGGGAAGAGCAGTTCTTC. It codes for CASSFDREEQFF.

The V gene is TRBV7-2, the J gene TRBJ1-4, with 7 bases identical to TRBD1. The V segment lost 5 bases and the J segment 7 bases; nucleotides outside the gene matches: 13. The CDR3 is 16 residues long. Germline values: CDR1 SGHTA, CDR2 FQGNSA. The CDR3 sequence is CASSRERQGGGEKLFF. CDR3 nucleotides: TGTGCCAGCAGCAGAGAACGACAGGGAGGTGGTGAAAAACTGTTTTTT.

This clone came up a few times. V gene TRBV10-3 combines with J gene TRBJ2-1, with a tentative D call TRBD2 (7 bases). The CDR3 spans 15 residues. Germline CDR1 ENHRY, CDR2 SYGVKD. V was trimmed by 3 bases and J by 3 bases, leaving 12 bases between them. The DNA of the CDR3 is TGTGCCATCAGTGAACTAGGGGGGGGCTACAATGAGCAGTTCTTC. It yields the protein CAISELGGGYNEQFF.

A remark on this clone: The identical CDR3 is also encoded by other nucleotide sequences in the sample. The chain joins TRBV6-1 to TRBJ1-6, with no clear D. Germline lookup yields CDR1 MNHNS and CDR2 SASEGT. The CDR3 has 11 residues. The V end lost 1 base, the J end lost 11 bases, and 3 bases lay between the germline ends. Here the CDR3 DNA reads TGTGCCAGCAGTGAAGTCCCACCCCTCCACTTT. Protein sequence: CASSEVPPLHF.

The chain employs TRBV7-8 and TRBJ1-5; 7 bases align to TRBD1. The V gene's germline CDR1 is SGHVS and CDR2 FQNEAQ. J lost 5 bases, V lost 4 bases, and 11 bases had no gene match. The CDR3 is 16 amino acids. The CDR3 reads CASSSWSGTEHQPQHF. The DNA of the CDR3 is TGTGCCAGCAGCTCGTGGAGCGGGACAGAGCATCAGCCCCAGCATTTT.

This chain uses TRBV10-2 with TRBJ2-1; 13 bases are a match to TRBD2. CDR3 length equals 17 residues. Germline lookup yields CDR1 WSHSY and CDR2 SAAADI. After removal of 6 bases from V and 0 bases from J, the junction contained 5 bases not matched to a gene. Here the CDR3 DNA reads TGCGCCAGCAGACTAGCGGGGGGGCCCCCCTCCTACAATGAGCAGTTCTTC. This gives the protein CASRLAGGPPSYNEQFF.

A single count supports this clone. The chain carries TRBV10-3 and TRBJ2-1, with TRBD2 matching 7 bases. Per germline, CDR1 ENHRY and CDR2 SYGVKD. With V trimmed by 10 bases and J by 9 bases, 15 bases remained unmatched. The CDR3 runs to 14 residues. CDR3: CATTAGTTDGEQFF. In DNA, the CDR3 is TGTGCCACGACTGCCGGGACTACGGACGGTGAGCAGTTCTTC.

This clone has only a few counts. The gene calls are TRBV11-2 and TRBJ1-1; D call uncertain. CDR3 size: 14 residues. Germline V CDR1 and CDR2: SGHAT, FQNNGV. The V gene lost 2 bases and the J gene lost 4 bases, with 11 bases spanning the gap. CDR3 DNA: TGTGCCAGCAGCTTAATGGGGTTGGGCACTGAAGCTTTCTTT. Translating it yields CASSLMGLGTEAFF.

The genes are TRBV5-6 and TRBJ2-7; TRBD1 matches 10 bases. Germline assignment: CDR1 SGHDT and CDR2 YYEEEE. This CDR3 has 16 amino acids. Trimming removed 3 bases from V and 5 bases from J; junction bases left unmatched: 11. The CDR3 DNA reads TGTGCCAGCAGCTCGACAGGGGGCTATCTCGGGGACGAGCAGTACTTC. It specifies CASSSTGGYLGDEQYF.

The J gene is TRBJ2-7, the V gene TRBV5-4; D is ambiguous. This CDR3 has 12 amino acids. Germline V gives CDR1 SGHNT, CDR2 YYREEE (reference sequence). Trimming stripped 0 bases from V and 7 bases from J, with 8 bases between. Here the CDR3 DNA reads TGTGCCAGCAGCTTGGTAGGGTTGGAGCAGTACTTC. This sequence encodes CASSLVGLEQYF.

V usage is TRBV5-4 and J usage is TRBJ2-7, with D possibly being TRBD1 (5 bases). The germline gives CDR1 SGHNT, CDR2 YYREEE (reference sequence). This CDR3 is 13 amino acids long. The V and J ends lost 4 bases and 0 bases respectively, with 8 bases between them. The CDR3 loop is CASSPGYSYEQYF. Here the CDR3 DNA reads TGTGCCAGCAGCCCAGGGTACTCCTACGAGCAGTACTTC.

This rearrangement joins TRBV9 to TRBJ2-5; 11 nucleotides agree with TRBD2. The CDR3 totals 18 residues. J was trimmed by 4 bases and V by 0 bases; bases with no gene match: 11. The germline V gene has CDR1 SGDLS and CDR2 YYNGEE. The CDR3 region is CASSVGRLAGGLGETQYF. The CDR3 region has the DNA TGTGCCAGCAGCGTAGGTCGCCTAGCGGGGGGTTTAGGAGAGACCCAGTACTTC. Full variable domain (remainder filled in from reference TRBV9 and TRBJ2-5): DSGVTQTPKHLITATGQRVTLRCSPRSGDLSVYWYQQSLDQGLQFLIQYYNGEERAKGNILERFSAQQFPDLHSELNLSSLELGDSALYFCASSVGRLAGGLGETQYFGPGTRLLVL.

This clone showed up just once. CDR3 in DNA: TGTGCCAGTTGTGCAGCCTACGCCCCCGATACGCAGTATTTT. The encoded protein is CASCAAYAPDTQYF. The chain couples TRBV19 to TRBJ2-3; D is undetermined. CDR3 length equals 14 residues. Deletions cut 8 bases from V and 6 bases from J, with 18 bases between. In germline, CDR1 is LNHDA, CDR2 SQIVND (reference sequence).